This TCR beta chain originates from a study of CD8+ T cells in alopecia areata (dated by TCRdb to 2016 to 2019). The study in broad terms: Treated patients were enrolled in an open-label pilot trial of oral tofacitinib at 5 to 10 mg twice daily for moderate-to-severe alopecia areata. TCRbeta CDR3 regions were amplified by immunoSEQ multiplex PCR using 35 Vbeta forward and 13 Jbeta reverse primers. In treated patients, disease severity was measured using the SALT score, which gives the percentage of scalp surface area affected. Patients on tofacitinib were biopsied at baseline and after 4 and 24 weeks of treatment, and several of the patients also had a later scalp biopsy. Patients stayed on tofacitinib for 6 to 18 months and then had 6 months of follow-up off drug so that delayed response and recurrence could be assessed. Scalp tissue and sorted CD4+ and CD8+ peripheral blood T cells from patchy and totalis/universalis alopecia areata patients and from healthy controls were covered by human TCRbeta sequencing. High-throughput TCRbeta sequencing was used to examine T cell clonal expansion in alopecia areata in both the C3H/HeJ mouse model and human patients. RNA was obtained with the PAXgene miRNA kit for fixed scalp, the miRNeasy kit for PBMCs, and the RNeasy kit for mouse skin. Scalp clonality was compared across normal scalp (n=4), patchy alopecia areata scalp (n=8), and alopecia totalis/universalis scalp (n=8). Study-wide findings and limitations: The treated cohort was small, with a single nonresponder, so links between baseline CD8+ expansion and response need larger studies. Lesional scalp, especially in alopecia totalis/universalis, showed higher clonality and more expanded CD8+ clones than normal scalp, suggesting antigenic drive. TCR sequences shared between patients were less clear than in mice, possibly partly because of HLA diversity in the patient population. Many expanded lesional clones were found to persist in scalp and blood during tofacitinib treatment, and relapse after treatment cessation may be partly explained by this persistence. Scalp clonality and the number of expanded CD8+ clones among the top 100 scalp clones were significantly decreased by tofacitinib. Unlike mouse skin, which is dominated by gammadelta T cells, normal human skin has resident alphabeta T cells that are also sequenced, and this complicates analysis of the scalp TCR repertoire.

Trimming costs V 6 bases and J 1 base, and their ends lie 19 bases apart. The CDR3 sequence holds 16 residues, the cysteine and phenylalanine included. CDR3 DNA is the only sequence kept; it has 48 bases, read in frame from the first base. The germline V gene gives CDR1 as SGHRS and CDR2 as YFSETQ. Turning to this clone: This clone's antigen is unknown. Per-base quality was not reported, and no clone a single base away is much larger than it.

Receptor amplification or capture employed the immunoSEQ multiplex PCR assay. RNA was extracted from all samples and reverse transcribed into cDNA, which served as template for TCR sequencing. First-strand cDNA was synthesized using SuperScript III with a 2:1 mix of oligo-dT and random hexamers. Amplification bias was assessed with a synthetic immune receptor repertoire, and residual bias was removed computationally. The study's processing was this. Raw reads were preprocessed to remove errors, and CDR3 was defined by IMGT conventions from the conserved cysteine to phenylalanine. To get clonality, Shannon entropy was normalized by log2 of the number of productive unique TCRs and the result was subtracted from 1. CD4 or CD8 identity of scalp clones was inferred by cross-referencing scalp TCRbeta sequences with sorted blood CD4 and CD8 repertoires. Drawn from immuneACCESS, this table holds only the in-frame rearrangements with V and J called that TCRdb kept. Clones are partly lost; checked studies trace under half to an unresolved V gene and leave the rest unexplained. From that table come the V and J calls and clone size; the DNA was used to work out D and trimming. The sample records roughly 220,000 clones, under 70% of which are singletons. The ten largest clones capture 0.95% to 1.5% of the sample.

The sample's treatment or condition label, in plain terms: oral pan-JAK inhibitor, 5-10 mg twice daily. Peripheral blood and lesional scalp punch biopsies were obtained from patients with alopecia areata. After PBMCs were isolated by density centrifugation and stained for CD3, CD4 and CD8, a FACSAria was used to sort CD4+ and CD8+ T cells. The input for sequencing was CD4+ T cells sorted from blood, taken between weeks 43 and 45, from a patient treated with tofacitinib. The sequence joins TRBV5-1 to TRBJ1-1; the D gene cannot be resolved reliably. This TCR derives from a human donor with alopecia areata. CDR3 region: CASNPIPVLGNTEAFF. The nucleotide sequence is given as TGCGCCAGCAACCCCATCCCGGTGTTGGGGAACACTGAAGCTTTCTTT.